This paragraph reports one T cell receptor beta chain. Its antigen is undetermined. This sample is part of a study of somatic mutations in cytotoxic T cells in rheumatoid arthritis. The study, taken as a whole, reports: Age-dependent increases in CD8+ clonality occurred in rheumatoid arthritis patients but not in healthy controls. There was no knowledge of the antigen targets of the expanded CD8+ clones. Slight TRBV07 underrepresentation in rheumatoid arthritis patients went unadjusted for multiple comparisons.

Produced via immunoSEQ multiplex PCR; TCRdb's table is partial and in-frame only. Of approximately 20,000 clones listed, over 70% are singletons. Comprising approximately 54% females and having a median age of 56 years (range about 20-70), blood donors constituted the healthy controls. The CDR3 totals 14 residues. V shed 7 bases and J shed 1 base, with 13 bases lying between them. Germline V gene data show CDR1 as LGHNA and CDR2 as YNFKEQ. Source material: CD8+ T cells sorted from blood. The chain has TRBV4-2 and TRBJ1-1; possible D gene TRBD1, 5 bases. This receptor was taken from a woman aged 45-65 years in good health. The CDR3 spells CASTSRGTNTEAFF. The CDR3 DNA follows: TGTGCCAGCACCTCGCGGGGGACGAACACTGAAGCTTTCTTT.